This T cell receptor beta chain is drawn from a study of OX40 agonist ivuxolimab in advanced cancers. General study findings and limits: Compared with CD4+, CD8+ T cells on average had more expanded clones. Still undetermined is the antigen specificity of the expanded peripheral T cells.

This CDR3 contains 13 residues. The V gene end was trimmed by 10 bases and the J gene end by 4 bases; junction bases not matched to a gene: 3. The V gene's germline CDR1 is ENHRY and CDR2 SYGVKD. Libraries were prepared by immunoSEQ multiplex PCR; TCRdb keeps only in-frame clonotypes and omits some of them. The sample holds about 45,000 clones, approximately 88% seen once. In this sample, this clone turned up a few times. Its cognate antigen is unknown. Sequences were derived from CD4+ or CD8+ T cells sorted from blood, sampled in a trial of the OX40 agonist ivuxolimab. The receptor was isolated from an adult with an advanced solid tumor such as melanoma, head and neck, liver or kidney cancer. This chain uses TRBV10-3 with TRBJ1-4; TRBD1 aligns across 10 bases. CDR3 loop: CATGDRGNEKLFF. CDR3 bases: TGTGCCACCGGGGACAGGGGTAATGAAAAACTGTTTTTT.